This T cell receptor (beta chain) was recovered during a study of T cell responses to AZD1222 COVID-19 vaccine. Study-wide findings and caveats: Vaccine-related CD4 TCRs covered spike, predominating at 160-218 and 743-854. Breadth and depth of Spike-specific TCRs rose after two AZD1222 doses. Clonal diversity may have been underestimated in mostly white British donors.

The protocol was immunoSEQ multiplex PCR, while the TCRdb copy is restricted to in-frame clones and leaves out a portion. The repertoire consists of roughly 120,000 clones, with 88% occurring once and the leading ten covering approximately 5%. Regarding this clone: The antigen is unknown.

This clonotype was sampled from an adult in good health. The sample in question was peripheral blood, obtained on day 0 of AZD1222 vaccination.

CDR3 sequence (DNA): TGTGCCAGCAGGGACGTACGTGGACAGTATGGCTACACCTTC. Translation gives CASRDVRGQYGYTF. The chain couples TRBV2 to TRBJ1-2; maybe TRBD1 (6 bases). Trimming cost V 6 bases and J 5 bases, with 16 bases left between them. The CDR3 length is 14 residues. The germline gives CDR1 SNHLY, CDR2 FYNNEI.